The 27 T cell receptor beta chains listed next were all sequenced from one sample in a study of human T cells and chemical hapten exposure. TCRdb recomputed calls from the RACE reads with MiXCR, one row per CDR3 protein. The repertoire has around 110,000 distinct CDR3 sequences, 11% of them found once; the top ten carry over 2%. The time point: patch test 3, about 24 weeks after DPC sensitization. The treatment: therapeutic diphenylcyclopropenone sensitization with weekly scalp DPC. Here the sequenced sample was whole blood, taken in connection with sensitization to the hapten diphenylcyclopropenone (DPC). The receptors were gathered from a woman aged 45-65 years with alopecia areata. Some clones in this sample may be carry-over from other donors' samples.

V is TRBV11-3 and J is TRBJ2-7, with no clear D. Trimming left V 3 bases short and J 7 bases short, with 16 bases between. Per the germline V gene, CDR1 is SGHNT and CDR2 is YENEEA. The CDR3 extends over 14 amino acids. CDR3 in DNA: TGTGCCAGCAGCTTCCCTTTCGGCCCGGAGGAGCAGTACTTC. This codes for CASSFPFGPEEQYF.

This clonotype was seen only a few times. The chain employs TRBV12-3 or TRBV12-4 and TRBJ2-3; D remains unclear. This CDR3 spans 14 amino acids. With 1 base removed from V and 2 bases from J, the gap between germline ends came to 7 bases. The chain's CDR3 is CASSLGELTDTQYF. The CDR3 nucleotides are TGTGCCAGCAGTTTAGGAGAACTCACAGATACGCAGTATTTT.

In its sample, this clonotype was seen many times. The chain joins TRBV6-5 to TRBJ1-4; 7 nucleotides line up with TRBD1. Germline CDR1 reads MNHEY; CDR2 reads SVGAGI. The CDR3 has 14 amino acids. V was pared by 2 bases and J by 7 bases, with 4 bases of the junction left unmatched. In nucleotides, the CDR3 is TGTGCCAGCAGTTACGCGCAGGGGGTTGAAAAACTGTTTTTT. As protein: CASSYAQGVEKLFF.

The sample holds many counts of this clonotype. The rearrangement uses TRBV12-3 or TRBV12-4 and TRBJ1-1; TRBD1 matches 7 bases. CDR3 length equals 13 residues. V dropped 1 base and J dropped 6; count of bases not matched to a gene: 2. The CDR3 sequence is CASSLGQGPEAFF. DNA for the CDR3: TGTGCCAGCAGTTTAGGACAGGGCCCTGAAGCTTTCTTT.

This clonotype was detected many times. The chain links TRBV10-3 to TRBJ2-3, with D possibly matching TRBD1 (5 bases). V dropped 11 bases and J dropped 4 bases, with 13 bases sitting between them. In germline, CDR1 is ENHRY, CDR2 SYGVKD. The CDR3 length is 12 residues. CDR3 DNA: TGTGCCTTGGGTCCAGGGCCAGATACGCAGTATTTT. Translated, it gives CALGPGPDTQYF.

The rearrangement uses TRBV9 and TRBJ1-2; no definite D call. CDR3 size: 10 residues. Trimming stripped 3 bases from V and 9 bases from J, with 6 bases between. Germline V CDR1 and CDR2: SGDLS, YYNGEE. CDR3 region: CASSGERYTF. The CDR3, as DNA: TGTGCCAGCAGCGGCGAACGCTACACCTTC.

This clonotype was detected many times. This chain connects TRBV2 to TRBJ2-7; D is perhaps TRBD2 (6 bases). With 1 base removed from V and 1 base from J, the gap between germline ends came to 11 bases. The CDR3 is 15 residues long. The germline V gene has CDR1 SNHLY and CDR2 FYNNEI. This CDR3 is CASSEDISGSYEQYF. The CDR3 DNA sequence: TGTGCCAGCAGTGAAGATATTAGCGGATCCTACGAGCAGTACTTC.

Ten or more counts support this clonotype. The chain has TRBV28 and TRBJ2-3, with TRBD1 identical over 8 bases. Germline CDR1 reads MDHEN; CDR2 reads SYDVKM. The V and J ends lost 5 bases and 1 base, in that order; junction bases with no gene match: 5. This CDR3 is built from 15 residues. This CDR3 is CASSPDRARTDTQYF. DNA for the CDR3: TGTGCCAGCAGTCCGGACAGGGCTCGCACAGATACGCAGTATTTT.

This clonotype was found a few times. This sequence joins TRBV20-1 and TRBJ2-5; D unresolved. Germline assignment: CDR1 DFQATT and CDR2 SNEGSKA (reference sequence). The V gene lost 2 bases and the J gene lost 4 bases, with 11 bases spanning the gap. CDR3 size: 13 residues. DNA of the CDR3: TGCAGTGCTAGACGACCGGGTCTAGAGACCCAGTACTTC. This gives the protein CSARRPGLETQYF.

The gene calls are TRBV20-1 and TRBJ2-7, with 7 bases aligning to TRBD1. The CDR3 runs 12 residues. Germline V CDR1 and CDR2: DFQATT, SNEGSKA (reference sequence). V gave up 5 bases and J gave up 9 bases; unmatched junction bases: 10. The CDR3 spells CSARDSPPVQYF. The DNA of the CDR3 is TGCAGTGCTCGGGACAGCCCTCCGGTGCAGTACTTC.

This clonotype was detected only a few times. The J gene is TRBJ2-1, the V gene TRBV3-1; 13 nucleotides agree with TRBD2. With 8 bases clipped from V and 9 bases from J, the junction kept 10 bases outside the gene matches. Germline loops: CDR1 LGHDT, CDR2 YNNKEL (reference sequence). The CDR3 loop spans 15 amino acids. The CDR3 spells CASGSTSGGAFEQFF. In DNA form, the CDR3 reads TGTGCCAGCGGATCCACTAGCGGGGGGGCTTTTGAGCAGTTCTTC.

This clonotype was seen repeatedly, ten times or more. The chain carries TRBV18 and TRBJ1-1; TRBD1 might be the D (6 bases). The CDR3 spans 15 residues. Germline CDR1 and CDR2: KGHSH and LQKENI. Trimming cost V 3 bases and J 2 bases, with 13 bases left between them. The CDR3 DNA reads TGTGCCAGCTCACCGGGGACACTCCCTAACACTGAAGCTTTCTTT. This gives the protein CASSPGTLPNTEAFF. The full variable domain, completed using reference TRBV18 and TRBJ1-1, is NAGVMQNPRHLVRRRGQEARLRCSPMKGHSHVYWYRQLPEEGLKFMVYLQKENIIDESGMPKERFSAEFPKEGPSILRIQQVVRGDSAAYFCASSPGTLPNTEAFFGQGTRLTVV.

The chain has TRBV5-6 and TRBJ2-2; D perhaps matches TRBD2 (6 bases). This CDR3 spans 14 amino acids. V lost 3 bases to trimming and J lost 4 bases, with 10 bases between them. The V gene's germline CDR1 is SGHDT and CDR2 YYEEEE. The CDR3 bases are TGTGCCAGCAGCTGGGGGGATCTCACCGGGGAGCTGTTTTTT. The encoded protein is CASSWGDLTGELFF.

This clonotype was detected only a few times. The rearrangement joins TRBV5-6 to TRBJ2-1; D is unclear. The CDR3 length is 16 residues. V dropped 1 base and J dropped 0 bases, with 11 bases sitting between them. Germline V CDR1 and CDR2: SGHDT, YYEEEE. In DNA form, the CDR3 reads TGTGCCAGCAGCTTGAGGGCCCCGAACTCCTACAATGAGCAGTTCTTC. Its translation: CASSLRAPNSYNEQFF.

The chain has TRBV2 and TRBJ1-6; D is uncertain. The length of the CDR3 is 17 residues. V shed 6 bases and J shed 0 bases, with 15 bases lying between them. Germline CDR1 reads SNHLY; CDR2 reads FYNNEI. For the CDR3, the DNA is TGTGCCAGCAGCCCCACGGCACTGAGCTCCTATAATTCACCCCTCCACTTT. Translating it yields CASSPTALSSYNSPLHF.

The chain employs TRBV5-4 and TRBJ2-3; TRBD1 matches at 9 bases. CDR3 length equals 15 residues. The V gene's germline CDR1 is SGHNT and CDR2 YYREEE (reference sequence). V lost 2 bases and J lost 2; bases outside the gene matches: 3. CDR3 region: CASSFWTGVTDTQYF. CDR3 DNA: TGTGCCAGCAGCTTCTGGACAGGGGTCACAGATACGCAGTATTTT.

The genes are TRBV29-1 and TRBJ2-7; TRBD1 aligns across 7 bases. V dropped 5 bases and J dropped 5; count of bases not matched to a gene: 6. Germline CDR1 SQVTM, CDR2 ANQGSEA. The CDR3 extends over 12 amino acids. CDR3 coding DNA: TGCAGCGTTCGACAGGGAATAGACGAGCAGTACTTC. This encodes CSVRQGIDEQYF.

The genes are TRBV2 and TRBJ2-2; 8 bases line up with TRBD2. The ends lost 4 bases at V and 0 bases at J; junction bases unmatched: 4. This CDR3 comprises 16 residues. Germline V gene lookup returns CDR1 SNHLY and CDR2 FYNNEI. The CDR3 loop is CASSVDSGANTGELFF. The CDR3 nucleotides are TGTGCCAGCAGTGTAGATAGCGGGGCGAACACCGGGGAGCTGTTTTTT.

The chain recombines TRBV21-1 with TRBJ1-1. TRBV21-1 is an annotated pseudogene. This CDR3 spans 14 amino acids. The CDR3 loop is CASSLLKRDSEAFF. CDR3 nucleotide sequence: TGTGCCAGCAGCCTACTAAAACGGGACAGTGAAGCTTTCTTT.

This clonotype turned up a few times. V usage is TRBV20-1 and J usage is TRBJ2-7, with 15 bases fitting TRBD2. The CDR3 totals 16 residues. CDR1 DFQATT and CDR2 SNEGSKA come from the germline V gene (reference sequence). The V and J ends lost 6 bases and 5 bases, in that order; junction bases with no gene match: 11. The CDR3 region has the DNA TGCAGTGCAGGGGGACTAGCGGGGGGATCCGGGAACGAGCAGTACTTC. It codes for CSAGGLAGGSGNEQYF.

V is TRBV20-1 and J is TRBJ1-3; TRBD1 is a possible D gene (5 bases). CDR3 length: 14 residues. Germline assignment: CDR1 DFQATT and CDR2 SNEGSKA (reference sequence). The germline V and J ends were trimmed by 3 bases and 0 bases, with 9 bases remaining between them. CDR3 sequence: CSASPGLSGNTIYF. CDR3 sequence (DNA): TGCAGTGCTAGCCCAGGGCTCTCTGGAAACACCATATATTTT.

V gene TRBV10-2 combines with J gene TRBJ1-1; D might be TRBD1 (6 bases). The V and J ends lost 0 bases and 10 bases respectively, with 6 bases between them. The CDR3 totals 11 residues. Germline V CDR1 and CDR2: WSHSY, SAAADI. The DNA for the CDR3 is TGCGCCAGCAGTGAGTCAGGGGGAGCTTTCTTT. It is translated as CASSESGGAFF.

This clonotype was seen a few times. The chain is built from TRBV20-1 and TRBJ2-7; D is perhaps TRBD1 or TRBD2 (5 bases each). Germline CDR1 DFQATT, CDR2 SNEGSKA (reference sequence). The CDR3 covers 13 residues. The CDR3, as DNA: TGCAGCGCCCGCGATGGGACCCCCAGGGAGCAGTACTTC. Translating gives CSARDGTPREQYF.

The CDR3, as DNA: TGTGCCAGTAGTACAAGGCCTTCCTCTGGGGCCAACGTCCTGACTTTC. Translation: CASSTRPSSGANVLTF. The chain uses TRBV19 and TRBJ2-6; D is uncertain. The germline V gene encodes CDR1 LNHDA and CDR2 SQIVND (reference sequence). V lost 4 bases and J 0 bases, leaving 10 bases between the germline ends. This CDR3 is built from 16 residues.

This clonotype occurred a few times. The chain links TRBV30 to TRBJ1-5, with D perhaps TRBD1 (6 bases). The V gene's germline CDR1 is GTSNPN and CDR2 SVGIG (reference sequence). Trimming left V 0 bases short and J 7 bases short, with 16 bases between. The CDR3 length is 15 residues. CDR3 bases: TGTGCCTGGAGTGTAGGGGCAGGGGACCCCCAGCCCCAGCATTTT. Translated: CAWSVGAGDPQPQHF.

This clonotype was observed a handful of times. The V call is TRBV7-2, the J call TRBJ2-7; 9 nucleotides align to TRBD2. Germline CDR1 and CDR2: SGHTA and FQGNSA. Losses at the gene ends were 7 bases for V and 5 bases for J; bases not matched to a gene: 12. CDR3 length: 15 amino acids. The CDR3 sequence is CASTPIAGAAHEQYF. The CDR3 DNA reads as TGTGCCAGCACCCCCATAGCGGGAGCGGCCCACGAGCAGTACTTC. Filled out from reference TRBV7-2 and TRBJ2-7, the complete variable domain reads GAGVSQSPSNKVTEKGKDVELRCDPISGHTALYWYRQSLGQGLEFLIYFQGNSAPDKSGLPSDRFSAERTGGSVSTLTIQRTQQEDSAVYLCASTPIAGAAHEQYFGPGTRLTVT.

CDR3 residues: CASSGTGHTYNSPLHF. The CDR3 DNA follows: TGTGCCAGCAGCGGGACGGGACACACCTATAATTCACCCCTCCACTTT. The chain combines TRBV5-4 with TRBJ1-6; tentative D call: TRBD1 (6 bases). Germline V gene data show CDR1 as SGHNT and CDR2 as YYREEE (reference sequence). The CDR3 covers 16 residues. V shed 4 bases and J shed 2 bases, with 13 bases lying between them.